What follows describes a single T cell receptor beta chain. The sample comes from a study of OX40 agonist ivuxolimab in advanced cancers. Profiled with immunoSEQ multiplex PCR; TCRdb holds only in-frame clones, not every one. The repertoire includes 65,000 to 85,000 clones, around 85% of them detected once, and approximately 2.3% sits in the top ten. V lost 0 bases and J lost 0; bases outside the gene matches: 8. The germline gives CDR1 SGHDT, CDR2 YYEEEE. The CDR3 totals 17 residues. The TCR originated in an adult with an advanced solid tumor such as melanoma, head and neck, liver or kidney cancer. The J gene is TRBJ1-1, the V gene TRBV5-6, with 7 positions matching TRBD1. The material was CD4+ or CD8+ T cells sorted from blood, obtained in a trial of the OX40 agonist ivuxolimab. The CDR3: CASSLVLIGQVNTEAFF. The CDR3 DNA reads TGTGCCAGCAGCTTGGTTCTAATTGGACAGGTGAACACTGAAGCTTTCTTT.